This T cell receptor beta chain was found in a study of long-term antiretroviral therapy in people with HIV. Points from the study as a whole: Older ART regimens may have been in use when blood was drawn between the mid-2000s and the late 2010s. The repertoire was dominated at all time points by clones expanded before ART.

Samples held about 0.95-11 million cryopreserved PBMC before DNA extraction. The libraries were made with immunoSEQ v3.0 at survey level. Assay: immunoSEQ multiplex PCR; the TCRdb copy retains only in-frame clones and omits some. The sample lists fewer than 20,000 clones; nearly 80% were seen once. Germline CDR1 is SGHNT and CDR2 is YYREEE (reference sequence). Trimming cost V 4 bases and J 4 bases; bases outside gene matches: 6. The CDR3 extends over 15 amino acids. This clone was picked up a small number of times. Antigen: not known. The origin of this receptor is a woman between 50 and 59 years old with HIV. The material sequenced was unsorted PBMCs, taken 0.3 years after starting antiretroviral therapy. This chain joins TRBV5-4 and TRBJ1-2; 11 nucleotides agree with TRBD1. The CDR3 DNA is TGTGCCAGCAGCCCCGGGACAGGGGGAGGCTATGGCTACACCTTC. Translated, it gives CASSPGTGGGYGYTF.